Listed here is a single TCR beta chain. Its antigen is as yet unknown. This table comes from immunoSEQ multiplex PCR, and its TCRdb copy is limited to in-frame clones, with some not included. The sample consists of some 20,000 clones, approximately 78% of them appearing once. This sample was taken from a study of a mutant IDH1 vaccine in newly diagnosed glioma. Study-wide context: Vaccines were first given 4-6 weeks after radiotherapy alone, or with temozolomide cycles. Every participant had undergone radiotherapy, temozolomide, or both before, and most underwent both.

Germline V CDR1 and CDR2: LNHDA, SQIVND (reference sequence). This CDR3 is 15 amino acids long. The trim removed 3 bases at V and 5 bases at J, leaving 8 bases unmatched. Regarding time point: week 23, last vaccination. Doses consisted of 300 ug of mutant IDH1 20-mer peptide each, paired with topical imiquimod. The material was PBMCs, obtained from a glioma patient whose treatment included an IDH1 peptide vaccine. The V call is TRBV19, the J call TRBJ1-1; 8 bases map to TRBD1. The sequence was collected from a man aged 25-45 years with glioma. CDR3 region: CASSIRQGRRTEAFF. The CDR3 DNA sequence: TGTGCCAGTAGTATCAGACAGGGGCGGAGGACTGAAGCTTTCTTT.